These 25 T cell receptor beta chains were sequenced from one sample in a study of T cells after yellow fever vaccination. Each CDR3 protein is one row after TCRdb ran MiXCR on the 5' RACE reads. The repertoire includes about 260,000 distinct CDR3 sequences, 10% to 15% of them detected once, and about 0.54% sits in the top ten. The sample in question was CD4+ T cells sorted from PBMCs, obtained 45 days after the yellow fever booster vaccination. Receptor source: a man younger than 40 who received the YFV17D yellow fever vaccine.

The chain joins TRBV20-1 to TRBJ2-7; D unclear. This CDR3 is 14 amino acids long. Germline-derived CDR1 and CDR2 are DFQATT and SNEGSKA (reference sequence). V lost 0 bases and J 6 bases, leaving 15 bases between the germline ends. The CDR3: CSARDRIARGEQYF. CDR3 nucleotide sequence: TGCAGTGCTAGAGATCGGATCGCCCGAGGCGAGCAGTACTTC.

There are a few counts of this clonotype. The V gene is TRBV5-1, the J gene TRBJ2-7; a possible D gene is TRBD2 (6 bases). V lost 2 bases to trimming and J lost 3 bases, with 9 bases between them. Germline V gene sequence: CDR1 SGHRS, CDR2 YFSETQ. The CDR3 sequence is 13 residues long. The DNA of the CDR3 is TGCGCCAGCAGCTTACGGGAGAGCTACGAGCAGTACTTC. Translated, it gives CASSLRESYEQYF.

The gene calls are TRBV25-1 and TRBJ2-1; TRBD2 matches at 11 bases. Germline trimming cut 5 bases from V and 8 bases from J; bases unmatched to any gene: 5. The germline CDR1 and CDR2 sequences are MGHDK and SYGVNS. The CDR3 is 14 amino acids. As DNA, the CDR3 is TGTGCCAGCAGTCGACTAGCGGGATCCGATGAGCAGTTCTTC. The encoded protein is CASSRLAGSDEQFF. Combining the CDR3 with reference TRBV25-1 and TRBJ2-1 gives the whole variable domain EADIYQTPRYLVIGTGKKITLECSQTMGHDKMYWYQQDPGMELHLIHYSYGVNSTEKGDLSSESTVSRIRTEHFPLTLESARPSHTSQYLCASSRLAGSDEQFFGPGTRLTVL.

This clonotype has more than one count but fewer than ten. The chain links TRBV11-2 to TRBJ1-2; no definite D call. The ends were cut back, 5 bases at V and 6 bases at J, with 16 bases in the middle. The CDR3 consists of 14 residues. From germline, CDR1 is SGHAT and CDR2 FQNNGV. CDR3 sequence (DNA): TGTGCCAGCAGCGCACTGATTAACCTCGATGGCTACACCTTC. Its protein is CASSALINLDGYTF.

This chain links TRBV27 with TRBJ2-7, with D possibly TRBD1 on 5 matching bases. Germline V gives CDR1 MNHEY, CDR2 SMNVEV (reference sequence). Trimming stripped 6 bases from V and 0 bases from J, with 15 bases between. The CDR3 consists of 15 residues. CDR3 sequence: CASSQRGRSSYEQYF. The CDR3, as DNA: TGTGCCAGCAGCCAAAGGGGCAGGAGCTCCTACGAGCAGTACTTC.

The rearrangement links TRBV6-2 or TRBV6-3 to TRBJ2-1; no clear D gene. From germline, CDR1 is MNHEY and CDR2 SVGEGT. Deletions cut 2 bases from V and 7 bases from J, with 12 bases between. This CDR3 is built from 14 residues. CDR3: CASSYPPNYNEQFF. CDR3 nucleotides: TGTGCCAGCAGTTACCCCCCGAACTATAATGAGCAGTTCTTC.

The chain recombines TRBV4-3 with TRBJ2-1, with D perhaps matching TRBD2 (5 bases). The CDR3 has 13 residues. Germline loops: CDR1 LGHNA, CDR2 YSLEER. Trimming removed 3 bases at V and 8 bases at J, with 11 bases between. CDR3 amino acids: CASSHRAGDEQFF. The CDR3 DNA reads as TGCGCCAGCAGCCATCGCGCGGGCGATGAGCAGTTCTTC.

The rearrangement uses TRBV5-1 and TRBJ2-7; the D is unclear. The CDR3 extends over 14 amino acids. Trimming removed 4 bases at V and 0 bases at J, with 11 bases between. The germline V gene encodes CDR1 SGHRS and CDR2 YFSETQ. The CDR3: CASSSMSSSYEQYF. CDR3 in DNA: TGCGCCAGCAGCAGCATGAGCAGCTCCTACGAGCAGTACTTC. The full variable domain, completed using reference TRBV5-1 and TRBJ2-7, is KAGVTQTPRYLIKTRGQQVTLSCSPISGHRSVSWYQQTPGQGLQFLFEYFSETQRNKGNFPGRFSGRQFSNSRSEMNVSTLELGDSALYLCASSSMSSSYEQYFGPGTRLTVT.

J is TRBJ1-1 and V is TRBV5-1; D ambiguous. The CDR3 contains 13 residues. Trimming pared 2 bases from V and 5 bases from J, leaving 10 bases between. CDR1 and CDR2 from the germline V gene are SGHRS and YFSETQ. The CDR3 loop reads CASSFQGSTEAFF. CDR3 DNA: TGCGCCAGCAGCTTTCAAGGGTCGACTGAAGCTTTCTTT.

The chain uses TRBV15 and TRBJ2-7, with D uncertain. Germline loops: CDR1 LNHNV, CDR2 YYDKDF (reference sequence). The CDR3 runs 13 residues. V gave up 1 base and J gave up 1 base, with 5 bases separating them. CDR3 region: CATSRGRSYEQYF. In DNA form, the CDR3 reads TGTGCCACCAGCAGAGGCAGATCCTACGAGCAGTACTTC.

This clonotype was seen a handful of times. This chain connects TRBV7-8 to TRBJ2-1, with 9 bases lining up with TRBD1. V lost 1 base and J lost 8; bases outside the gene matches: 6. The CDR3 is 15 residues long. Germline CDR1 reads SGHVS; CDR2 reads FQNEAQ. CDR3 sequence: CASSLETGGWDEQFF. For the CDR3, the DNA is TGTGCCAGCAGCTTAGAAACAGGGGGCTGGGATGAGCAGTTCTTC.

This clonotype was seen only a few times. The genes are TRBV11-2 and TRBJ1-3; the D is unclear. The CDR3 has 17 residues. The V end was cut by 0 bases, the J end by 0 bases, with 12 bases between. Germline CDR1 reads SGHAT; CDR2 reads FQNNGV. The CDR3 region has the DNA TGTGCCAGCAGCTTAGACCGGACTGCGAGCTCTGGAAACACCATATATTTT. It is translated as CASSLDRTASSGNTIYF.

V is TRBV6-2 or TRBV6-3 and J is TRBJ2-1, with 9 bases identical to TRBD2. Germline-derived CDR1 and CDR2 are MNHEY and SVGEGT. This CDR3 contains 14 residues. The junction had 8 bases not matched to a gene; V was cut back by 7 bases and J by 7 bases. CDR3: CASNSGRFMNEQFF. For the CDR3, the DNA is TGTGCCAGCAACAGCGGGAGGTTTATGAATGAGCAGTTCTTC.

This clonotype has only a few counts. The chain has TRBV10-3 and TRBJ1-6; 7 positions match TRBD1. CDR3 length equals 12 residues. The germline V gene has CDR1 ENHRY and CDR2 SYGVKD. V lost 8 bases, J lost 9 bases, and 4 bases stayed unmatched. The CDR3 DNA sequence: TGTGCCATCGCAGCAGGGGGTTCACCCCTCCACTTT. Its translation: CAIAAGGSPLHF.

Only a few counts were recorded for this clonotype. In DNA form, the CDR3 reads TGTGCCAGCAGCTCCGGGACTAGCGGGAGTGGCACAGATACGCAGTATTTT. As protein: CASSSGTSGSGTDTQYF. The chain recombines TRBV9 with TRBJ2-3; 14 bases line up with TRBD2. The J segment lost 1 base and the V segment lost 4 bases, leaving 5 bases of the junction unmatched. The CDR3 has 17 residues. Germline V gene lookup returns CDR1 SGDLS and CDR2 YYNGEE.

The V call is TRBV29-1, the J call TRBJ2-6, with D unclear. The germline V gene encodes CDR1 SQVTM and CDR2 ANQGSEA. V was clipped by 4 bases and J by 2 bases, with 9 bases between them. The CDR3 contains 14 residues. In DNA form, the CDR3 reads TGCAGCGTTGCCCAAAGGGCTGGGGCCAACGTCCTGACTTTC. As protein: CSVAQRAGANVLTF.

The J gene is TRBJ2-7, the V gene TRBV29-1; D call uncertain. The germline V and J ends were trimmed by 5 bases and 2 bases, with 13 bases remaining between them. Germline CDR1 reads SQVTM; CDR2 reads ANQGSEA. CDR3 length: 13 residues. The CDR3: CSVRKDQTYEQYF. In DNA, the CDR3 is TGCAGCGTTAGGAAGGACCAAACCTACGAGCAGTACTTC.

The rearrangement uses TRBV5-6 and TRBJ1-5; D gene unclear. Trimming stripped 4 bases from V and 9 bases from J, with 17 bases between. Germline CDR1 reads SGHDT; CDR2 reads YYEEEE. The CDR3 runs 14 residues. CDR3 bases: TGTGCCAGCAGCGACGGACGGAACTCTGGGCCCCAGCATTTT. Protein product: CASSDGRNSGPQHF.

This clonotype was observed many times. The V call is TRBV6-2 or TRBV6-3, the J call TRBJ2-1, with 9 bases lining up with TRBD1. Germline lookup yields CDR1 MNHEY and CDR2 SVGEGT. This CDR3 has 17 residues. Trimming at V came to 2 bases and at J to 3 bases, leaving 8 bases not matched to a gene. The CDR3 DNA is TGTGCCAGCAGTTACCCTAAACGGGACAGGGTCTACAATGAGCAGTTCTTC. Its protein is CASSYPKRDRVYNEQFF.

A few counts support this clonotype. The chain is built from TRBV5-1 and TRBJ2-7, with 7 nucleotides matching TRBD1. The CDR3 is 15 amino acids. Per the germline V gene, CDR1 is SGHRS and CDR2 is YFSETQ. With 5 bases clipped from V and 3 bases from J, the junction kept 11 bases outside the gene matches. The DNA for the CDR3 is TGCGCCAGCAGTCCAACAGGGGACGAAATCTACGAGCAGTACTTC. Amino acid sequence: CASSPTGDEIYEQYF.

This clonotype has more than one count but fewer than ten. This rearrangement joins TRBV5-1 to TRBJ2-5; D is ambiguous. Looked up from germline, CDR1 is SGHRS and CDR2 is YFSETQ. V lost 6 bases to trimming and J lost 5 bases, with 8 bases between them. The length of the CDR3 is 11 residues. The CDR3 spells CASTSDETQYF. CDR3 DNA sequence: TGCGCCAGCACCTCGGACGAGACCCAGTACTTC.

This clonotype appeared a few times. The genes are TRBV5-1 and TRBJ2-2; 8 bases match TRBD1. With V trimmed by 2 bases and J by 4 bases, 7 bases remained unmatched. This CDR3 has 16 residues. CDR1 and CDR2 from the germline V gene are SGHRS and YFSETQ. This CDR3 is CASSLGQGAATGELFF. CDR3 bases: TGCGCCAGCAGCTTAGGCCAGGGGGCTGCCACCGGGGAGCTGTTTTTT.

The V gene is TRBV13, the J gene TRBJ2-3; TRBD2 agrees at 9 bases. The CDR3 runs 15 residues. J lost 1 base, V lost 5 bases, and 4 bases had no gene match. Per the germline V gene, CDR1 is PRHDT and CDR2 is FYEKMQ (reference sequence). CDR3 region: CASSAWTSGTDTQYF. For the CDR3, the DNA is TGTGCCAGCAGCGCCTGGACTAGCGGCACAGATACGCAGTATTTT.

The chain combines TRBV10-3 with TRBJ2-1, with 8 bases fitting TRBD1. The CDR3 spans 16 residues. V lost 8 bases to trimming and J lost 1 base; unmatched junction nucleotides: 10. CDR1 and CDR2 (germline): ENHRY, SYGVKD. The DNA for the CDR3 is TGTGCCATCGCCACGGGACAGGCCTTTTCCTACAATGAGCAGTTCTTC. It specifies CAIATGQAFSYNEQFF.

The CDR3 reads CSANPSANSPLHF. The CDR3 region has the DNA TGCAGTGCTAACCCCTCTGCTAATTCACCCCTCCACTTT. The chain employs TRBV20-1 and TRBJ1-6; D is unresolved. CDR1 DFQATT and CDR2 SNEGSKA come from the germline V gene (reference sequence). V dropped 4 bases and J dropped 6 bases, with 10 bases sitting between them. The CDR3 sequence is 13 residues long.